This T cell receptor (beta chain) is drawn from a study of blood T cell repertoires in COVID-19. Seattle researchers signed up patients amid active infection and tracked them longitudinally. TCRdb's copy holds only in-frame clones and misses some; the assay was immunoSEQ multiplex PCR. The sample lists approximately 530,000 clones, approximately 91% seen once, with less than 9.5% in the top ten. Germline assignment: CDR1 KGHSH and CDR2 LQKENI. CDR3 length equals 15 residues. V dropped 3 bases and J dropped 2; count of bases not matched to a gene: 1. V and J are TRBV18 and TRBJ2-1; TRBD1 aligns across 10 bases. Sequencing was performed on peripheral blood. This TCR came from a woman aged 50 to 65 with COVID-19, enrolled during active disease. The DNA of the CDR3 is TGTGCCAGCTCACCCGGGACAGGGGCCTACAATGAGCAGTTCTTC. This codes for CASSPGTGAYNEQFF.